Each of the 19 T cell receptor beta chains below was sequenced from the same sample in a study of regulatory T cells in long-lasting Graves disease. Specified time point: persistent/refractory GD, antithyroid drugs over 5 years with positive TRAb. RNA extracted from PBMCs served as the sequencing template. Libraries of TCR beta came from iRepertoire HTBI primers plus Arm-PCR of CDR3 regions. TCRdb re-derived calls from the multiplex PCR reads in MiXCR, one entry per CDR3 protein. The sample contains approximately 690,000 distinct CDR3 sequences, approximately 29% of which appear only once. The sample here was peripheral blood mononuclear cells (PBMCs), taken when the disease was refractory, from a patient treated with antithyroid drugs. The source is a female donor with Graves disease.

This clonotype was observed many times. V gene TRBV4-2 combines with J gene TRBJ1-2; no reliable D call. Deletions cut 0 bases from V and 3 bases from J, with 8 bases between. CDR1 is LGHNA, CDR2 YNFKEQ, per germline. The CDR3 runs to 14 residues. CDR3 in amino acids: CASSQDWADYGYTF. The CDR3 DNA is TGTGCCAGCAGCCAAGATTGGGCAGACTATGGCTACACCTTC.

This clonotype was recorded a few times. The chain combines TRBV12-3 or TRBV12-4 with TRBJ1-1; no clear D gene. Between the trimmed V and J ends, which lost 5 bases and 5 bases, there was a span of 9 bases. CDR3 length: 12 residues. In DNA form, the CDR3 reads TGTGCCAGCAGTAATACAGCTACTGAAGCTTTCTTT. Protein: CASSNTATEAFF.

This clonotype came up many times. This chain links TRBV11-2 with TRBJ1-4; D remains unclear. CDR1 is SGHAT and CDR2 is FQNNGV in the germline V gene. The V end was cut by 6 bases, the J end by 4 bases, with 15 bases between. The CDR3 runs to 15 residues. Here the CDR3 reads CASRSEGGSNEKLFF. The CDR3 region has the DNA TGTGCCAGCAGGAGCGAGGGCGGAAGTAATGAAAAACTGTTTTTT.

Notes on this clonotype: This clone may be a read error of a much larger clone one base away. The chain recombines TRBV7-2 with TRBJ1-1, with D hard to call. The ends were cut back, 5 bases at V and 10 bases at J, with 23 bases in the middle. Germline V gives CDR1 SGHTA, CDR2 FQGNSA. The CDR3 is 15 amino acids. The CDR3 DNA reads TGTGCCAGCAGCCGACTGGGCGCGGAAAGTAGTGGAGCTTTCTTT. This translates into CASSRLGAESSGAFF.

This clonotype was recorded many times. This chain joins TRBV27 and TRBJ1-1; D is ambiguous. The CDR3 runs to 13 residues. V lost 5 bases, J lost 8 bases, and 15 bases lay in between. Germline CDR1 reads MNHEY; CDR2 reads SMNVEV (reference sequence). The CDR3 region has the DNA TGTGCCAGCAGTGCAAACTTCCGAAGAGAAGCTTTCTTT. This gives the protein CASSANFRREAFF.

The chain has TRBV29-1 and TRBJ1-3; D not certain. The V end was cut by 5 bases, the J end by 1 base, with 12 bases between. This CDR3 is 14 amino acids long. Germline lookup yields CDR1 SQVTM and CDR2 ANQGSEA. The CDR3 region has the DNA TGCAGCGTTTGCACGGAAGAGTCTGGAAACACCATATATTTT. Its translation is CSVCTEESGNTIYF.

Here the CDR3 reads CASSTRDRGSHTEAFF. The CDR3 DNA follows: TGTGCCAGTAGTACCCGGGACAGGGGCTCCCACACTGAAGCTTTCTTT. This sequence joins TRBV19 and TRBJ1-1; 10 bases line up with TRBD1. Germline CDR1 is LNHDA and CDR2 is SQIVND (reference sequence). The CDR3 runs 16 residues. V gave up 4 bases and J gave up 3 bases; unmatched junction bases: 8. Using reference TRBV19 and TRBJ1-1 for the parts outside the CDR3, the full variable domain is DGGITQSPKYLFRKEGQNVTLSCEQNLNHDAMYWYRQDPGQGLRLIYYSQIVNDFQKGDIAEGYSVSREKKESFPLTVTSAQKNPTAFYLCASSTRDRGSHTEAFFGQGTRLTVV.

V is TRBV11-2 and J is TRBJ2-7; no clear D gene. The CDR3 runs to 14 residues. Trimming removed 5 bases at V and 2 bases at J, with 13 bases between. Looked up from germline, CDR1 is SGHAT and CDR2 is FQNNGV. The CDR3 region is CASSPPINPYEQYF. The CDR3 DNA reads as TGTGCCAGCAGCCCGCCCATCAACCCCTACGAGCAGTACTTC.

This clonotype was picked up many times. The V and J genes are TRBV12-3 or TRBV12-4 and TRBJ2-7, with 12 bases fitting TRBD2. V shed 3 bases and J 6 bases; nucleotides not matched to a gene: 12. The CDR3 covers 17 residues. The CDR3 DNA is TGTGCCAGCAGTTTCGGGGTGACTAGCGGGAGAGTTGGCGAGCAGTACTTC. It yields the protein CASSFGVTSGRVGEQYF.

The CDR3 protein is CATSDSRDVETQYF. The CDR3 nucleotides read TGTGCCACCAGTGATTCCCGGGACGTTGAGACCCAGTACTTC. The chain employs TRBV24-1 and TRBJ2-5; D may correspond to TRBD1 or TRBD2 (5 bases each). Germline-derived CDR1 and CDR2 are KGHDR and SFDVKD. The CDR3 is 14 residues long. Trimming left V 2 bases short and J 5 bases short, with 11 bases between.

V is TRBV19 and J is TRBJ1-2; D is ambiguous. Trimming shortened V by 4 bases and J by 7 bases, and 13 bases separated the two germline ends. Per the germline V gene, CDR1 is LNHDA and CDR2 is SQIVND (reference sequence). The CDR3 is 13 amino acids. The CDR3 DNA sequence: TGTGCCAGTAGTAGGACCGCGGTGGGTGGCTACACCTTC. It codes for CASSRTAVGGYTF. The variable domain in full, completed from reference TRBV19 and TRBJ1-2, reads DGGITQSPKYLFRKEGQNVTLSCEQNLNHDAMYWYRQDPGQGLRLIYYSQIVNDFQKGDIAEGYSVSREKKESFPLTVTSAQKNPTAFYLCASSRTAVGGYTFGSGTRLTVV.

This clonotype was found a few times. The chain uses TRBV14 and TRBJ2-2; the D gene is possibly TRBD2 (5 bases). There are 15 residues in the CDR3. Germline V lookup: CDR1 SGHDN, CDR2 FVKESK. V was cut by 4 bases and J by 4 bases, with 13 bases left in between. CDR3 nucleotide sequence: TGTGCCAGCAGCCCACGGGGATCCCTCACCGGGGAGCTGTTTTTT. It translates to CASSPRGSLTGELFF.

The rearrangement uses TRBV5-1 and TRBJ1-5, with D hard to call. The CDR3 contains 14 residues. The V gene's germline CDR1 is SGHRS and CDR2 YFSETQ. The V and J ends lost 0 bases and 4 bases respectively, with 8 bases between them. CDR3 bases: TGCGCCAGCAGCTTGGGTCTTAAGAATCAGCCCCAGCATTTT. This translates into CASSLGLKNQPQHF. Together with reference TRBV5-1 and TRBJ1-5, the CDR3 gives the full variable domain: KAGVTQTPRYLIKTRGQQVTLSCSPISGHRSVSWYQQTPGQGLQFLFEYFSETQRNKGNFPGRFSGRQFSNSRSEMNVSTLELGDSALYLCASSLGLKNQPQHFGDGTRLSIL.

J is TRBJ1-2 and V is TRBV30, with D possibly matching TRBD1 (5 bases). Germline loops: CDR1 GTSNPN, CDR2 SVGIG (reference sequence). The CDR3 runs to 14 residues. The V end was cut by 5 bases, the J end by 3 bases, with 16 bases between. CDR3: CAWARGRADYGYTF. CDR3 nucleotide sequence: TGTGCCTGGGCCCGGGGGAGAGCGGACTATGGCTACACCTTC.

The V call is TRBV5-1, the J call TRBJ2-7; 9 bases are a match to TRBD1. CDR1 is SGHRS and CDR2 is YFSETQ in the germline V gene. This CDR3 region has 11 residues. V trimming: 4 bases; J trimming: 12 bases; junction bases outside the gene matches: 5. CDR3 region: CASSKDRGLYF. CDR3 nucleotides: TGCGCCAGCAGCAAGGACAGGGGCCTGTACTTC.

This chain uses TRBV19 with TRBJ2-5; TRBD1 aligns across 7 bases. This CDR3 region has 16 residues. V shed 7 bases, J shed 3 bases, and the junction held 14 bases outside the gene matches. Germline V CDR1 and CDR2: LNHDA, SQIVND (reference sequence). In nucleotides, the CDR3 is TGTGCCAGTAACCCCGCTGGGCGCACAGGGGAAGAGACCCAGTACTTC. Translated, it gives CASNPAGRTGEETQYF.

The chain joins TRBV14 to TRBJ2-7, with 7 bases aligning to TRBD1. The CDR3 extends over 16 amino acids. Germline trimming cut 4 bases from V and 0 bases from J; bases unmatched to any gene: 9. The germline CDR1 and CDR2 sequences are SGHDN and FVKESK. The CDR3 loop is CASSPYRGVSSYEQYF. The CDR3 DNA reads TGTGCCAGCAGCCCGTACAGGGGCGTAAGCTCCTACGAGCAGTACTTC.

This chain connects TRBV5-6 to TRBJ1-6, with TRBD1 as a possible D gene (6 bases). V was cut by 4 bases and J by 9 bases, with 17 bases left in between. The CDR3 has 15 residues. CDR1 is SGHDT, CDR2 YYEEEE, per germline. CDR3 in amino acids: CASSLTRGRASPLHF. In DNA, the CDR3 is TGTGCCAGCAGCCTCACCAGGGGACGCGCTTCACCCCTCCACTTT.

This clonotype was recorded a few times. This chain connects TRBV29-1 to TRBJ2-7; 11 bases fit TRBD2. Germline CDR1 reads SQVTM; CDR2 reads ANQGSEA. J was trimmed by 7 bases and V by 7 bases; bases with no gene match: 9. The CDR3 has 13 amino acids. For the CDR3, the DNA is TGCAGCGCACTGCTAGCGGGAGGTGCGGAGCAGTACTTC. It is translated as CSALLAGGAEQYF.